The present T cell receptor beta chain was sequenced within a study of T-cell memory formation after mild COVID-19. Study context: Largely, TCR clusters stayed within a single donor.

The CDR3 loop spans 18 amino acids. Germline CDR1 reads MNHNS; CDR2 reads SASEGT. The V end lost 6 bases, the J end lost 2 bases, and 26 bases lay between the germline ends. The 5'RACE method, run with constant-segment primers, produced TCR alpha and TCR beta cDNA libraries (carrying sample barcodes and UMIs). TCRdb fed the 5' RACE reads into MiXCR, producing one record per CDR3 protein. The sample records 450,000 to 700,000 distinct CDR3 sequences, about a sixth being singletons. The genes are TRBV6-1 and TRBJ2-7; D possibly corresponds to TRBD1 (6 bases). Sequenced input: PBMCs or a T cell subset sorted from them (not recorded which). The receptor was isolated from an adult woman who had mild COVID-19 (a few samples of this study predate the infection). Cell type and time point are not known. The CDR3 region is CASSPPIAGTSSTYEQYF. CDR3 sequence (DNA): TGTGCCAGCAGCCCCCCGATTGCCGGGACATCTTCGACCTACGAGCAGTACTTC.